These 2 T cell receptor beta chains came from one sample sequenced in a study of T cells in Graves' hyperthyroidism and ophthalmopathy. TCR beta CDR3 regions were amplified from RNA transcripts. First-round RT-PCR targeting the TCR CDR3 was performed with the HTBI primer set. Using its own MiXCR run on the multiplex PCR reads, TCRdb lists one record per CDR3 protein. Here the sample spans roughly 520,000 distinct CDR3 sequences, approximately 25% being singletons. Sequencing used blood. These receptor sequences come from a woman in her twenties or thirties with Graves' ophthalmopathy.

This clonotype was detected many times. The chain links TRBV12-3 or TRBV12-4 to TRBJ1-5; 7 positions agree with TRBD1. The CDR3 is 14 amino acids. The V and J ends lost 5 bases and 3 bases, in that order; junction bases with no gene match: 4. Here the CDR3 DNA reads TGTGCCAGCAGTCCGACAGGGTCCAATCAGCCCCAGCATTTT. Its protein is CASSPTGSNQPQHF.

This clonotype was recorded many times. The chain uses TRBV11-2 and TRBJ2-7; D unclear. The CDR3 contains 13 residues. V was shortened by 7 bases and J by 0 bases, with 10 bases between the two germline ends. Germline loops: CDR1 SGHAT, CDR2 FQNNGV. CDR3 loop: CASIGYSSYEQYF. The CDR3 DNA reads TGTGCCAGCATAGGGTACAGCTCCTACGAGCAGTACTTC.